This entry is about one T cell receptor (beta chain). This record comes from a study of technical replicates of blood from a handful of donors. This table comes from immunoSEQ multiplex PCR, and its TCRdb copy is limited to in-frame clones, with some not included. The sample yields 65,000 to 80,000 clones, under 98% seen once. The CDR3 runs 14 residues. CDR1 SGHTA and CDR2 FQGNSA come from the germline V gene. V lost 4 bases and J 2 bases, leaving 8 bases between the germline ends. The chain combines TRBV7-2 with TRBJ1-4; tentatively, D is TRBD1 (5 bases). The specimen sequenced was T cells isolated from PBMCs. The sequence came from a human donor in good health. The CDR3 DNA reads TGTGCCAGCAGCTGGGGGGTCACTAATGAAAAACTGTTTTTT. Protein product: CASSWGVTNEKLFF.